These 5 T cell receptor beta chains were all obtained from the same sample, sequenced in a study of T cell responses to AZD1222 COVID-19 vaccine. The assay was immunoSEQ multiplex PCR, and TCRdb's table has in-frame clones only and misses some. The data contain about 140,000 clones, about 90% of them seen just once; the ten biggest clones take up 7.5% to 9.5%. Sequencing was performed on peripheral blood, taken 28 days after the second dose of the MenACWY control vaccine. These receptors originate from an adult who received the MenACWY meningococcal vaccine as a control.

The CDR3 DNA reads TGTGCCAGCAGCTTAACCGACGGGACAGTCGGAGAAGCTTTCTTT. As protein: CASSLTDGTVGEAFF. The chain uses TRBV7-3 and TRBJ1-1, with 7 bases fitting TRBD1. The V gene end was trimmed by 0 bases and the J gene end by 8 bases; junction bases not matched to a gene: 9. The CDR3 length is 15 residues. The germline V gene has CDR1 SGHTA and CDR2 FQGTGA.

This clone was detected ten times or more. The V and J genes are TRBV6-2 or TRBV6-3 and TRBJ2-7; TRBD2 aligns across 11 bases. The CDR3 spans 15 residues. V dropped 2 bases and J dropped 3; count of bases not matched to a gene: 3. Germline CDR1 is MNHEY and CDR2 is SVGEGT. CDR3 sequence reads: CASSYDGTSGYEQYF. In nucleotides, the CDR3 is TGTGCCAGCAGTTACGACGGGACTAGCGGCTACGAGCAGTACTTC.

V gene TRBV7-2 combines with J gene TRBJ2-1; D possibly corresponds to TRBD2 (6 bases). This CDR3 has 15 residues. CDR1 and CDR2 (germline): SGHTA, FQGNSA. Trimming pared 4 bases from V and 6 bases from J, leaving 16 bases between. CDR3 loop: CASSYGGALGNEQFF. The CDR3 DNA reads TGTGCCAGCAGCTACGGAGGGGCTTTAGGCAATGAGCAGTTCTTC.

The chain links TRBV5-1 to TRBJ1-4; D not certain. Germline lookup yields CDR1 SGHRS and CDR2 YFSETQ. The CDR3 is 16 residues long. Between the trimmed V and J ends, which lost 0 bases and 0 bases, there was a span of 9 bases. CDR3 bases: TGCGCCAGCAGCTTGGCCTCGGGCTCAACTAATGAAAAACTGTTTTTT. Translated, it gives CASSLASGSTNEKLFF.

CDR3 in amino acids: CAISDPGVMNTEAFF. The CDR3 bases are TGTGCCATCAGTGATCCAGGGGTCATGAACACTGAAGCTTTCTTT. The chain uses TRBV10-3 and TRBJ1-1; TRBD1 might be the D (6 bases). This CDR3 comprises 15 residues. V lost 3 bases and J 0 bases, leaving 11 bases between the germline ends. Germline CDR1 reads ENHRY; CDR2 reads SYGVKD.